The text below deals with one T cell receptor (beta chain). This sample is drawn from a study of T cell changes during pregnancy in multiple sclerosis. CDR3 length: 14 amino acids. Germline V gives CDR1 KGHSH, CDR2 LQKENI. V lost 2 bases, J lost 5 bases, and 9 bases lay in between. Method: immunoSEQ multiplex PCR; TCRdb's copy keeps in-frame clones and lacks some. The repertoire holds about 21,000 clones, with around 89% as singletons. This receptor was taken from a female donor in good health, enrolled as a control in a pregnancy study. V is TRBV18 and J is TRBJ2-2; D remains unclear. Specimen: CD8+ T cells from peripheral blood mononuclear cells, collected in the third trimester of pregnancy. The CDR3 DNA follows: TGTGCCAGCTCACCAAAAGAGGTTACCGGGGAGCTGTTTTTT. Translating it yields CASSPKEVTGELFF.